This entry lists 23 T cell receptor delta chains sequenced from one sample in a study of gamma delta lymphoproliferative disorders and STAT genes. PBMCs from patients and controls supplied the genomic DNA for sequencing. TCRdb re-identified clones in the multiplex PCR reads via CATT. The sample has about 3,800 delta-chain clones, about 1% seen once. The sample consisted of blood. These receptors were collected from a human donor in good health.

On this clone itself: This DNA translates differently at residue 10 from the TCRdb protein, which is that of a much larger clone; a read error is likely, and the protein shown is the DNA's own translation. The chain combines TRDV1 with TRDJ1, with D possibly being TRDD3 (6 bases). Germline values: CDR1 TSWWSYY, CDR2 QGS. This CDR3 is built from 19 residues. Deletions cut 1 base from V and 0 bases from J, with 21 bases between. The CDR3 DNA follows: TGTGCTCTTGGGGAACGCCCCCCACCGCGGGGGAAGTACACCGATAAACTCATCTTT. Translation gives CALGERPPPRGKYTDKLIF.

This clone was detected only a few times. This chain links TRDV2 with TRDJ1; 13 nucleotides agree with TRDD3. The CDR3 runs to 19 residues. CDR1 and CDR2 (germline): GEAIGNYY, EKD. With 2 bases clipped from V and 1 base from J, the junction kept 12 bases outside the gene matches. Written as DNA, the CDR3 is TGTGCCTGTGACAAACTGGGGGATACGGGGGAGAGGGGCACCGATAAACTCATCTTT. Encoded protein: CACDKLGDTGERGTDKLIF.

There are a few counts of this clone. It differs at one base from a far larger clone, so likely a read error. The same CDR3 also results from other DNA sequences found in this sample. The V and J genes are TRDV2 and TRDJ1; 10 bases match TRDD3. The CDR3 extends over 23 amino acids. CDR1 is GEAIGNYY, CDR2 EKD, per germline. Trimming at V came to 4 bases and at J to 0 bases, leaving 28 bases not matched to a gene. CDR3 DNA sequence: TGTGCCTGTGATACCGTAAAATTCCCCCCTACTGGGGGATCCGGGGGGTACACCGATAAACTCATCTTT. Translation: CACDTVKFPPTGGSGGYTDKLIF.

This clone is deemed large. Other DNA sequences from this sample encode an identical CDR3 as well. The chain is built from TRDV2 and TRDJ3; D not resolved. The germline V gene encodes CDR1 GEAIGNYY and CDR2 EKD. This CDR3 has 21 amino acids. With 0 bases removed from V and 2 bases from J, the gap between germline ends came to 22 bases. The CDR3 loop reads CACDTIESSLVSPWDTRQMFF. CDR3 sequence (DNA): TGTGCCTGTGACACCATCGAGTCCTCCCTGGTCTCCCCCTGGGACACCCGACAGATGTTTTTC.

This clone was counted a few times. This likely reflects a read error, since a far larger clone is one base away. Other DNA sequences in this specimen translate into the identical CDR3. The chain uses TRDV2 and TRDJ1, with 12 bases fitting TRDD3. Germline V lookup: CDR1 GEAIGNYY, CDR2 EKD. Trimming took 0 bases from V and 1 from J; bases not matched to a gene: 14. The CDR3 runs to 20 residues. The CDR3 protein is CACDTVSYWGIPTGTDKLIF. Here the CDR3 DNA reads TGTGCCTGTGACACCGTGTCTTACTGGGGGATACCAACGGGCACCGATAAACTCATCTTT.

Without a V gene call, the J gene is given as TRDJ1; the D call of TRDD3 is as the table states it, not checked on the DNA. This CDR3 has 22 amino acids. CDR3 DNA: TGTGCTTCATTGTGCCTTCATGCCGAATACTGGGGGATACGTCCGTACACCGATAAACTCATCTTT. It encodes CASLCLHAEYWGIRPYTDKLIF.

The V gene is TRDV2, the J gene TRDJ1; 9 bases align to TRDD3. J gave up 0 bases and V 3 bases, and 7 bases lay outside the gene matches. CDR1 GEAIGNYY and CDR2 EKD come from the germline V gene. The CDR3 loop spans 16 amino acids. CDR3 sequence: CACDALLGENTDKLIF. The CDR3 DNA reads TGTGCCTGTGACGCCCTACTGGGGGAGAACACCGATAAACTCATCTTT.

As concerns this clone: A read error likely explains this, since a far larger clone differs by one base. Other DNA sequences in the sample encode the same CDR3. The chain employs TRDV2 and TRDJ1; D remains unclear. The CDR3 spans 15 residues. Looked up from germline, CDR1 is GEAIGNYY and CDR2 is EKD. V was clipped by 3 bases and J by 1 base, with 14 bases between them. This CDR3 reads CACDSLNLGTDKLIF. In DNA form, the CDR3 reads TGTGCCTGTGACTCTCTGAATTTAGGCACCGATAAACTCATCTTT.

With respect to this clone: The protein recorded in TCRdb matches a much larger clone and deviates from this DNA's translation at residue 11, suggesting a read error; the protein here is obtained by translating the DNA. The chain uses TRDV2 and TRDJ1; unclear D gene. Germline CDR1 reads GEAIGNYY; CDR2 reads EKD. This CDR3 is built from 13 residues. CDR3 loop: CACDTIGTDKPIF. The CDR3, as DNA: TGTGCCTGTGACACGATTGGGACCGATAAACCCATCTTT.

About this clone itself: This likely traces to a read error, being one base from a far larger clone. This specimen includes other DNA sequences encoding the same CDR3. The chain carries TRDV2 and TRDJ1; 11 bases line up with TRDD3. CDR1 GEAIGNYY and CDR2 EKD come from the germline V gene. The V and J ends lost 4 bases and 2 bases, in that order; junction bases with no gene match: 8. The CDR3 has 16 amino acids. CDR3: CACDSLGDTGTDKLIF. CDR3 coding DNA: TGTGCCTGTGATTCGTTGGGGGATACGGGGACCGATAAACTCATCTTT.

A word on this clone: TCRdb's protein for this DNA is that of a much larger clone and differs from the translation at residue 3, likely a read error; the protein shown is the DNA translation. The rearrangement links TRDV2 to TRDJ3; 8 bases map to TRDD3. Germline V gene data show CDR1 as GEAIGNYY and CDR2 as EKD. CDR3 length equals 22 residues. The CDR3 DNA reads TGTGCCTATGACACCGCTATACCGAGTGGGGGATCGGACTCCTGGGACACCCGACAGATGTTTTTC. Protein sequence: CAYDTAIPSGGSDSWDTRQMFF.

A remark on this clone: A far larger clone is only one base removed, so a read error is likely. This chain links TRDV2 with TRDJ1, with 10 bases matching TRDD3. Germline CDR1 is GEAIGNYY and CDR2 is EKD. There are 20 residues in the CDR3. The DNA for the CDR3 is TGTGCCTGTGGCACCGTGGTTGGTGGGGGATACTCACCGTACACCGATAAACTCATCTTT. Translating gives CACGTVVGGGYSPYTDKLIF.

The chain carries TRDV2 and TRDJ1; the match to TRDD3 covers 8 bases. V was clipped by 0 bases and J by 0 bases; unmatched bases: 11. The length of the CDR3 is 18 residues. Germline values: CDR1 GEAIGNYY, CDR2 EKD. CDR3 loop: CACDTVLGVPSYTDKLIF. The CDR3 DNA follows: TGTGCCTGTGACACCGTACTGGGGGTCCCCTCCTACACCGATAAACTCATCTTT.

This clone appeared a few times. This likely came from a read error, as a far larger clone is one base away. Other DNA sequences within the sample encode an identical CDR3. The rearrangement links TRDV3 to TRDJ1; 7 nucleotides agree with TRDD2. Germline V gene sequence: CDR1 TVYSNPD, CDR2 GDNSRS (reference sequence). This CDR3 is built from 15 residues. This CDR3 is CAFCSYLGDTDKLIF. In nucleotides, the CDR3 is TGTGCCTTCTGTTCCTACTTAGGGGACACCGATAAGCTCATCTTT.

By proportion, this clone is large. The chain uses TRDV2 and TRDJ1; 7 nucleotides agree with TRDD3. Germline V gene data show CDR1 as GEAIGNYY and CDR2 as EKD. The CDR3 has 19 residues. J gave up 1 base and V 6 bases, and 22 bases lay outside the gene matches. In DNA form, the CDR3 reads TGTGCCTGTATTCGACAGGGGATATCACTACACAAATCCACCGATAAACTCATCTTT. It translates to CACIRQGISLHKSTDKLIF.

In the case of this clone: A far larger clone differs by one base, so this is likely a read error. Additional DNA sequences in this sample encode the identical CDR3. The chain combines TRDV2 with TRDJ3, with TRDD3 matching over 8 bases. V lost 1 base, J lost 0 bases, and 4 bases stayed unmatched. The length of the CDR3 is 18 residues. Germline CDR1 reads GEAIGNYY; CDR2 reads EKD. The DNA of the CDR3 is TGTGCCTGTGACACTGCTGGGGGAAGCTCCTGGGACACCCGACAGATGTTTTTC. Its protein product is CACDTAGGSSWDTRQMFF.

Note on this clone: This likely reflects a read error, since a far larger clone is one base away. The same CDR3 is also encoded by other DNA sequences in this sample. In DNA, the CDR3 is TGTGCCTGTGACCCTCTGGGGGATCGACCACTATACACCGATAAACTCATCTTT. It specifies CACDPLGDRPLYTDKLIF. The chain couples TRDV2 to TRDJ1; 9 bases agree with TRDD3. Germline assignment: CDR1 GEAIGNYY and CDR2 EKD. V lost 3 bases and J lost 0; bases outside the gene matches: 13. The CDR3 has 18 residues.

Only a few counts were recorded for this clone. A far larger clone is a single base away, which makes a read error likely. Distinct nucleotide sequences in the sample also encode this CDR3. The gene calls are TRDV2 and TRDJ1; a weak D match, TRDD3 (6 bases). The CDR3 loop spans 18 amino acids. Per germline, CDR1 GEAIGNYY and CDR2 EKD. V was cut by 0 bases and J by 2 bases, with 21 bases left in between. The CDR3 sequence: CACDTVLLGDKRTDKLIF. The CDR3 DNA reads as TGTGCCTGTGACACCGTTTTACTGGGAGATAAAAGGACCGATAAACTCATCTTT.

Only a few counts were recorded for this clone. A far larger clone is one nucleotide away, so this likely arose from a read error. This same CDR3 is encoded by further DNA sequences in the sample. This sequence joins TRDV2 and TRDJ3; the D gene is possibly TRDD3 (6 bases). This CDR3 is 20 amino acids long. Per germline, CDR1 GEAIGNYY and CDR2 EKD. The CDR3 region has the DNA TGTGCCTGTGACACATCCGGTGTGACTGGGAGATCCTGGGACACCCGACAAATGTTTTTC. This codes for CACDTSGVTGRSWDTRQMFF.

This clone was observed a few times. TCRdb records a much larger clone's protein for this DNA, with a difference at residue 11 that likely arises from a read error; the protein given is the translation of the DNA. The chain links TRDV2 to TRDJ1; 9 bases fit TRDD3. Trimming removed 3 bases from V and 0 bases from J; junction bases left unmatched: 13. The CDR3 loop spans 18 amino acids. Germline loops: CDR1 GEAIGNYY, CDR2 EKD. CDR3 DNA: TGTGCCTGTGACCCTCTGGGGGATCGACCACCGTACACCGATAAACTCATCTTT. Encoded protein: CACDPLGDRPPYTDKLIF.

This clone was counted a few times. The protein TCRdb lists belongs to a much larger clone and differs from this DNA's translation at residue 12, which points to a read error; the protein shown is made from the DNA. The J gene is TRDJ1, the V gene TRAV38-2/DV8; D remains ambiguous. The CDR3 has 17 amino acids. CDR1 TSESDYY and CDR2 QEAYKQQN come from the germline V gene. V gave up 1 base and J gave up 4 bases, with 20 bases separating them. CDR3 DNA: TGTGCTTATAGGAGCATATTACCCCTAACCCTTTTCGATAAACTCATCTTT. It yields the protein CAYRSILPLTLFDKLIF.

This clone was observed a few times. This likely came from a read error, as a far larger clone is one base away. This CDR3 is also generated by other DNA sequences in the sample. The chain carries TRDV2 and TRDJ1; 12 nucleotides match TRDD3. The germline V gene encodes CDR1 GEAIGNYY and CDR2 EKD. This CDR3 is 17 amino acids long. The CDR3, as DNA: TGTGCCTGTGTAGGCCTGGGGGATACGCAGTACACCGATAAACTCATCTTC. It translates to CACVGLGDTQYTDKLIF.

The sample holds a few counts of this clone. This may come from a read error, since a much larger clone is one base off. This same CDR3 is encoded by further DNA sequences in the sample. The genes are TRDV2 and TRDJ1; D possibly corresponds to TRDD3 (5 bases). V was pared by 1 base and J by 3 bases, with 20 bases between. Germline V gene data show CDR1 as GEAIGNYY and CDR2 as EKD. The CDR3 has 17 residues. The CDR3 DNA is TGTGCCTGTGACACGGTAGGGGACACGAGGGTTTCCGATAAACTCATCTTT. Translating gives CACDTVGDTRVSDKLIF.